This T cell receptor beta chain was retrieved from a study of T cells in Graves' hyperthyroidism and ophthalmopathy. Researchers amplified the TCR beta CDR3 regions from RNA transcripts. HTBI primers were used for first-round RT-PCR of the TCR CDR3. TCRdb re-called the multiplex PCR reads through MiXCR, storing one row per CDR3 protein. The sample has 640,000 or so distinct CDR3 sequences, 13% to 15% seen once. This CDR3 comprises 15 residues. Unmatched junction bases numbered 6, after V lost 1 base and J lost 4 bases. Germline V gene data show CDR1 as MDHEN and CDR2 as SYDVKM. This clonotype has ten or more counts.

This chain connects TRBV28 to TRBJ2-7; 8 positions agree with TRBD1. The TCR comes from a woman between 18 and 29 years old with Graves' ophthalmopathy. Sequenced sample: blood. This CDR3 is CASSLYAGGGYEQYF. CDR3 sequence (DNA): TGTGCCAGCAGTTTATATGCAGGGGGCGGTTACGAGCAGTACTTC. Combining the CDR3 with reference TRBV28 and TRBJ2-7 gives the whole variable domain DVKVTQSSRYLVKRTGEKVFLECVQDMDHENMFWYRQDPGLGLRLIYFSYDVKMKEKGDIPEGYSVSREKKERFSLILESASTNQTSMYLCASSLYAGGGYEQYFGPGTRLTVT.